This T cell receptor (beta chain) was observed in a study of neoadjuvant anti-PD-1 for oral cavity cancer. Study overall: Nivolumab at 3 mg/kg was mostly given biweekly, three to four doses, pre-surgery. Patients without progression got a fourth dose around day 43. Findings of the study overall: With three patients per group, TCR findings need larger cohorts.

Germline-derived CDR1 and CDR2 are SGHRS and YFSETQ. The CDR3 extends over 16 amino acids. V gave up 2 bases and J gave up 2 bases, with 13 bases separating them. Here immunoSEQ multiplex PCR was the method, and the copy in TCRdb shows in-frame clones only, minus some. The table shows about 14,000 clones, with more than 65% occurring only once. Remarks on this clone: The target antigen is unknown.

Analysis of PBMCs was direct, with no culture step. The sample in question was PBMCs, obtained before nivolumab (anti-PD-1) treatment. This TCR came from a person aged 35-79 years with oral cavity squamous cell carcinoma. The V gene is TRBV5-1, the J gene TRBJ2-2; D possibly corresponds to TRBD1 (6 bases). In nucleotides, the CDR3 is TGCGCCAGCAGCTTTGACAGGACGGGAAACACCGGGGAGCTGTTTTTT. It encodes CASSFDRTGNTGELFF.